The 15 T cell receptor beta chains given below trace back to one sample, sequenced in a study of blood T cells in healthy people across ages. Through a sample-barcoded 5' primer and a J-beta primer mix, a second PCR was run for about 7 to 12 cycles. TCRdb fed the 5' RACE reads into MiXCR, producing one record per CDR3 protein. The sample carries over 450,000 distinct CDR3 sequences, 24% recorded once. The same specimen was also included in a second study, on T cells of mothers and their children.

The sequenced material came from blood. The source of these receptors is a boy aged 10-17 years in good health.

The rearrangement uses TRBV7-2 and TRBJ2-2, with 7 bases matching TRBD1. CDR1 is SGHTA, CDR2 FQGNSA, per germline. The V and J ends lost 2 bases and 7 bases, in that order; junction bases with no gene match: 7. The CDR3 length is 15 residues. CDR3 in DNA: TGTGCCAGCAGCTTACCCGACAGGGTCCACGGGGAGCTGTTTTTT. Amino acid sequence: CASSLPDRVHGELFF. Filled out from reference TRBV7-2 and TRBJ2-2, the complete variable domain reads GAGVSQSPSNKVTEKGKDVELRCDPISGHTALYWYRQSLGQGLEFLIYFQGNSAPDKSGLPSDRFSAERTGGSVSTLTIQRTQQEDSAVYLCASSLPDRVHGELFFGEGSRLTVL.

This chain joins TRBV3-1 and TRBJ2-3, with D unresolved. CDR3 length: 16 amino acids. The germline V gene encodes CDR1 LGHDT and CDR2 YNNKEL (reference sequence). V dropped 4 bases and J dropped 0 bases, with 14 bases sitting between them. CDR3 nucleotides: TGTGCCAGCAGCCCCCAGCGTACCCGGAGCACAGATACGCAGTATTTT. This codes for CASSPQRTRSTDTQYF.

CDR3: CASSLEVARPGTQYF. DNA of the CDR3: TGTGCCAGCAGCTTAGAGGTGGCTCGCCCTGGGACCCAGTACTTC. The chain combines TRBV7-2 with TRBJ2-5; D uncertain. The V gene's germline CDR1 is SGHTA and CDR2 FQGNSA. The length of the CDR3 is 15 residues. V was trimmed by 1 base and J by 7 bases, leaving 16 bases between them.

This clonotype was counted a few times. This chain's CDR3 is CASSLGQGREFDEQFF. The CDR3 nucleotides are TGTGCCAGCAGCCTCGGACAGGGTAGGGAGTTTGATGAGCAGTTCTTC. The V and J genes are TRBV7-9 and TRBJ2-1; TRBD1 matches 8 bases. The trim removed 5 bases at V and 8 bases at J, leaving 14 bases unmatched. This CDR3 has 16 residues. Germline CDR1 is SEHNR and CDR2 is FQNEAQ (reference sequence).

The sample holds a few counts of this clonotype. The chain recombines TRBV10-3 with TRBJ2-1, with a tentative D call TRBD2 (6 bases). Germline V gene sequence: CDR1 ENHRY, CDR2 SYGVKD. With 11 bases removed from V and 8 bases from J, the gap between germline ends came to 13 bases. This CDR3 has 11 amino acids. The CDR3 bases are TGTGCCTCGAGTACGGGGGATGAGCAGTTCTTC. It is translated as CASSTGDEQFF.

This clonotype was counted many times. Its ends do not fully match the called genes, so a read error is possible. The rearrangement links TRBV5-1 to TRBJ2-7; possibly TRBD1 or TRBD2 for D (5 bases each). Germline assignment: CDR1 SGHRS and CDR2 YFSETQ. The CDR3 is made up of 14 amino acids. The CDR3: CASSSGTGTYEQYF. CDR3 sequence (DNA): TGTGCCAGCAGTTCCGGGACGGGCACCTACGAGCAGTACTTC. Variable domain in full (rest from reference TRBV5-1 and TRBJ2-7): KAGVTQTPRYLIKTRGQQVTLSCSPISGHRSVSWYQQTPGQGLQFLFEYFSETQRNKGNFPGRFSGRQFSNSRSEMNVSTLELGDSALYLCASSSGTGTYEQYFGPGTRLTVT.

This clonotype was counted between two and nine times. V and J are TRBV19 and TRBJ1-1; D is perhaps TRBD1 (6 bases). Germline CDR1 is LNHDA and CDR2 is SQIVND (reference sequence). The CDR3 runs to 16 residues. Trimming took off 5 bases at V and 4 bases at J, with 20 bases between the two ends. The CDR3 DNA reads TGTGCCAGTAGTTTGGGAGTGACAGGCCGTTTCACTGAAGCTTTCTTT. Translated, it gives CASSLGVTGRFTEAFF.

CDR3 region: CASSQDRPTGPMMNTGELFF. The CDR3 region has the DNA TGTGCCAGCAGCCAAGATCGACCGACAGGGCCTATGATGAACACCGGGGAGCTGTTTTTT. This chain joins TRBV3-1 and TRBJ2-2; 7 nucleotides line up with TRBD1. Germline V gene data show CDR1 as LGHDT and CDR2 as YNNKEL (reference sequence). The CDR3 has 20 amino acids. V shed 0 bases, J shed 1 base, and the junction held 14 bases outside the gene matches.

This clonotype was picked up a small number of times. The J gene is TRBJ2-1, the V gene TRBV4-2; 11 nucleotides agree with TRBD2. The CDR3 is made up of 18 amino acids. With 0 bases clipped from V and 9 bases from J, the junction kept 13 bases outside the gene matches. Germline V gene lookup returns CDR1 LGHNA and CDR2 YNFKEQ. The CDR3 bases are TGTGCCAGCAGCCAAGAGGGACTAGCGGTAATATTGGGGGGTGAGCAGTTCTTC. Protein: CASSQEGLAVILGGEQFF.

The CDR3: CSGEVSRQGLAWNEQFF. For the CDR3, the DNA is TGCAGCGGAGAAGTGTCAAGACAGGGACTAGCGTGGAATGAGCAGTTCTTC. The chain uses TRBV29-1 and TRBJ2-1, with TRBD2 matching over 10 bases. With V trimmed by 7 bases and J by 7 bases, 19 bases remained unmatched. The CDR3 length is 17 residues. From germline, CDR1 is SQVTM and CDR2 ANQGSEA.

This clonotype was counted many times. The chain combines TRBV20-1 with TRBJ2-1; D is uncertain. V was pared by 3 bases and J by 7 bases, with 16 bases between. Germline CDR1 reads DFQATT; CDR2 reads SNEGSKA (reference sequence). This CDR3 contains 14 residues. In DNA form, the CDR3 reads TGCAGTGCTAGCCGTCCTCCGCGGTTGAATGAGCAGTTCTTC. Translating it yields CSASRPPRLNEQFF.

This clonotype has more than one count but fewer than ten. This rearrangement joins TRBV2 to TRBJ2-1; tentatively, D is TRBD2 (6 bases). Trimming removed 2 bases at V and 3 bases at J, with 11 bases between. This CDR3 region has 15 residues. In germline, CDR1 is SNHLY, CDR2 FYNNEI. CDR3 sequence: CASSELRGNYNEQFF. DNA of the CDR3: TGTGCCAGCAGTGAACTACGCGGGAACTACAATGAGCAGTTCTTC.

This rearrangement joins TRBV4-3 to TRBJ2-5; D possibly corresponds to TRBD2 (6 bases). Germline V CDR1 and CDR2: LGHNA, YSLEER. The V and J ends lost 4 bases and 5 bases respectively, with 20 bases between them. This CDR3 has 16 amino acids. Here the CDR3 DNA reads TGCGCCAGCAGCCCCCAGCGGCTAGCGTATGTCGAGACCCAGTACTTC. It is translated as CASSPQRLAYVETQYF.

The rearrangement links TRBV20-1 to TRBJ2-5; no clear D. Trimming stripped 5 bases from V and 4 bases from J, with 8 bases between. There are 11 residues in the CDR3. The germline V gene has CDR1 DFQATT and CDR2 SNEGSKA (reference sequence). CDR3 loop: CSAGLPETQYF. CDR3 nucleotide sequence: TGCAGTGCTGGCTTACCAGAGACCCAGTACTTC.

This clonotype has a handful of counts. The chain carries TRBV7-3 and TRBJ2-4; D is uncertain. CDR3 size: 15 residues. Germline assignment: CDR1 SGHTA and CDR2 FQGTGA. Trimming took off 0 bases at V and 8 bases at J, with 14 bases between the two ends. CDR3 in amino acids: CASSLTRVPGDIQYF. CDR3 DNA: TGTGCCAGCAGCTTAACAAGGGTTCCTGGGGACATTCAGTACTTC.